This T cell receptor beta chain was obtained from a study of monozygotic twins with cystic fibrosis. Broader study findings: Monozygotic CF twins shared more identical nucleotide clonotypes than unrelated patients. Shared CDR3 numbers were not associated with age, concordance or severity. Median Simpson clonality of approximately 0.01 suggested naive T cells predominated.

Sequencing was performed with immunoSEQ multiplex PCR; in TCRdb, only in-frame clones are kept and a portion is missing. The sample carries about 15,000 clones, roughly 93% recorded once. With regard to this clone: The target antigen is unknown.

This receptor was obtained from a girl aged 2 to 9 with cystic fibrosis. Sequencing input: blood.

CDR3 residues: CAWSPRGLSYEQYF. CDR3 coding DNA: TGTGCCTGGAGCCCCAGGGGCCTCTCCTACGAGCAGTACTTC. The rearrangement uses TRBV30 and TRBJ2-7; tentative D call: TRBD1 (6 bases). Germline V gene lookup returns CDR1 GTSNPN and CDR2 SVGIG (reference sequence). V dropped 3 bases and J dropped 0 bases, with 12 bases sitting between them. The CDR3 extends over 14 amino acids. Together with reference TRBV30 and TRBJ2-7, the CDR3 gives the full variable domain: SQTIHQWPATLVQPVGSPLSLECTVEGTSNPNLYWYRQAAGRGLQLLFYSVGIGQISSEVPQNLSASRPQDRQFILSSKKLLLSDSGFYLCAWSPRGLSYEQYFGPGTRLTVT.